This T cell receptor beta chain was captured in a study of T cells expressing NK-cell markers (dated by TCRdb to 2020 to 2021). At the level of the whole study: In sorted CD3+CD56+NKG2C+, CD3+CD56+NKG2C- and CD3+CD56-NKG2C+ T-cell subsets from several donors, TCR beta-chain repertoires were profiled. Seven of the eight sequenced donors were HCMV-seropositive and one was HCMV-seronegative. All eight donors whose samples were sequenced were randomly selected healthy volunteers, three of them men and five women. Illumina HiSeq 2000/2500, MiSeq or NextSeq was used to sequence libraries as 2 x 150 bp reads.

What the study reported, not specific to this receptor: Whether the expanded NKG2C-expressing T cell clones were specific for HCMV antigens was left unclear. Those dominant clonotypes were again the most abundant among CD3+CD56-NKG2C+ cells in a handful of donors, at roughly 25-60.1%. For six donors, the dominant CD3+CD56+NKG2C+ clonotypes were among the top 10 CD8+ clonotypes and accounted for 1.0-7.0% of CD8+ T cells.

Instrument on record: Illumina HiSeq 2000. TCR beta cDNA libraries were made by 5'RACE template switching that added a universal primer site and unique molecular identifiers. cDNA synthesis was primed from the TCR beta constant segment and was followed by two successive PCR amplification steps. In the source study's methods: MIGEC was used to demultiplex reads and group reads by UMI, and MiTCR was used to assemble and quantify clonotypes. Only TCR cDNA sequences supported by at least two reads were kept to exclude erroneous sequences. The tcR package was used for downstream repertoire analysis, and clonotypes were matched across fractions by CDR3 nucleotide sequence plus V segment. VDJmatch was used to annotate antigen specificity against VDJdb, with one amino acid substitution in CDR3 permitted. After reprocessing by TCRdb, each CDR3 protein sequence is one entry, and no DNA is given. The V and J calls and clone size are TCRdb's, not the authors'. This sample's table contains 500,000 to 700,000 distinct CDR3 sequences. Around 4% of the sample belongs to the ten largest clones.

A commercial ELISA kit detecting HCMV-specific IgG in serum was used to determine HCMV serostatus. Ficoll density gradient centrifugation was used to isolate peripheral blood mononuclear cells from blood. Remarks on this clonotype: Its antigen specificity is not known.

The CDR3 holds 16 amino acids from the cysteine to the phenylalanine. The record lacks a DNA sequence. Sequences KGHDR (CDR1) and SFDVKD (CDR2) are obtained from the germline V gene. The V and J genes are TRBV24-1 and TRBJ2-1; there is no DNA to check the TCRdb D call of TRBD1. Material for sequencing was blood T cells: a sorted CD56 or NKG2C T cell subset, CD4+ or CD8+ T cells, or bulk PBMC T cells (not recorded which). The sequence derives from a man aged 18-30 years in good health. Donor details come from another sample of the same person, matched by shared clones. The CDR3 has the sequence CATSAKPGQGDNEQFF.